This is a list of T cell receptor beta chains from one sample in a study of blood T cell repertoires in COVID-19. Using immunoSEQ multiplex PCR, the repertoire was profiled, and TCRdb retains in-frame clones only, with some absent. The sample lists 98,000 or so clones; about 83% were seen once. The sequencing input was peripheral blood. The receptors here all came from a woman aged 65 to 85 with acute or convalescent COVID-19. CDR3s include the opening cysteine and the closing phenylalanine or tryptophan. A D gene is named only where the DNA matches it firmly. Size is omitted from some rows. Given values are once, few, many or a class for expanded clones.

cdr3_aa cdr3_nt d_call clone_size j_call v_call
CASRPTGAYGYTF TGTGCCAGCAGACCGACAGGGGCCTATGGCTACACCTTC TRBD1 once TRBJ1-2 TRBV5-5
CASSQRTGNEAFF TGCGCCAGCAGCCAACGGACAGGGAATGAAGCTTTCTTT TRBD1 few TRBJ1-1 TRBV4-3
CAWTQQGAASGGSFYGYTF TGTGCCTGGACCCAACAGGGGGCGGCGTCGGGGGGAAGCTTCTATGGCTACACCTTC TRBD1 few TRBJ1-2 TRBV30
CASSLGGRGRSSPLHF TGTGCCAGCAGCTTAGGGGGCAGGGGTCGTAGTTCACCCCTCCACTTT NA NA TRBJ1-6 TRBV7-2
CASSYLGRTNEKLFF TGTGCCAGCAGTTACCTGGGGCGGACTAATGAAAAACTGTTTTTT NA NA TRBJ1-4 TRBV6-6
CASSPTGNYGYTF TGTGCCAGCAGCCCTACAGGGAACTATGGCTACACCTTC NA NA TRBJ1-2 TRBV7-9
CASSSRGLGNEKLFF TGCGCCAGCAGCTCAAGGGGGTTGGGGAATGAAAAACTGTTTTTT NA NA TRBJ1-4 TRBV5-1
CASSLSGGSSYNEQFF TGTGCCAGCAGCCTCTCCGGGGGGAGCTCCTACAATGAGCAGTTCTTC TRBD2 NA TRBJ2-1 TRBV7-9
CASSSQFFQETQYF TGTGCCAGCAGCTCCCAGTTTTTCCAAGAGACCCAGTACTTC NA NA TRBJ2-5 TRBV11-1
CAWSRVNSPLHF TGTGCCTGGAGTCGGGTCAATTCACCCCTCCACTTT NA once TRBJ1-6 TRBV30
CATRTGFDTGELFF TGTGCCACCCGGACAGGGTTCGACACCGGGGAGCTGTTTTTT TRBD1 few TRBJ2-2 TRBV6-5
CATSVTREAEQFF TGTGCCACCAGTGTGACTCGGGAGGCTGAGCAGTTCTTC TRBD2 NA TRBJ2-1 TRBV24-1
CASSGGQTYEQYF TGTGCCAGCAGTGGGGGACAGACCTACGAGCAGTACTTC TRBD1 NA TRBJ2-7 TRBV25-1
CASSPAGLARNNEQFF TGTGCCAGCAGCCCGGCGGGACTAGCGAGGAACAATGAGCAGTTCTTC TRBD2 NA TRBJ2-1 TRBV28
CASSLAGASVDNEQFF TGTGCCAGCAGCTTAGCAGGGGCTAGCGTTGACAATGAGCAGTTCTTC NA NA TRBJ2-1 TRBV7-9
CASSASGGATEQFF TGTGCCAGCAGCGCTAGCGGGGGGGCCACTGAGCAGTTCTTC TRBD2 NA TRBJ2-1 TRBV7-2
CASSQPLAGQDYNEQFF TGTGCCAGCAGCCAACCTCTAGCGGGCCAAGACTACAATGAGCAGTTCTTC TRBD2 NA TRBJ2-1 TRBV4-2
CASSLAVTSGYEQYF TGTGCCAGCAGCTTAGCCGTGACTAGCGGATACGAGCAGTACTTC TRBD2 NA TRBJ2-7 TRBV7-2
CASSAREGDNEQFF TGTGCCAGCAGCGCGCGGGAGGGGGACAATGAGCAGTTCTTC TRBD2 NA TRBJ2-1 TRBV7-8
CASSVSPSDNEQFF TGTGCCAGCAGCGTGAGCCCTAGCGACAATGAGCAGTTCTTC NA NA TRBJ2-1 TRBV9
CASSARQGSTDTQYF TGTGCCAGCAGCGCCCGACAGGGAAGCACAGATACGCAGTATTTT TRBD1 NA TRBJ2-3 TRBV11-3
CATSVSGKSYNEQFF TGTGCCACCAGTGTCTCCGGGAAATCCTACAATGAGCAGTTCTTC NA NA TRBJ2-1 TRBV24-1
CASSPAEISGNTIYF TGTGCCAGCTCACCAGCGGAGATCTCTGGAAACACCATATATTTT NA NA TRBJ1-3 TRBV18
CASSANQGGNTIYF TGTGCCAGCAGCGCCAACCAGGGGGGAAACACCATATATTTT NA few TRBJ1-3 TRBV9
CASSFSVASNTEAFF TGTGCCAGCAGTTTCAGCGTAGCGTCGAACACTGAAGCTTTCTTT NA NA TRBJ1-1 TRBV27
CASSVAAGQSGNTEAFF TGTGCCAGCAGCGTAGCTGCAGGACAATCTGGGAACACTGAAGCTTTCTTT NA NA TRBJ1-1 TRBV9